This T cell receptor (beta chain) derives from a study of blood T cell repertoires in COVID-19. Study-level background: Collection of acute and convalescent COVID-19 samples took place in the United States, Italy and Spain. PBMCs, B-cell-depleted T cells, or T cells were the source of the cDNA or gDNA that made up the material.

Generated by immunoSEQ multiplex PCR, the TCRdb table keeps only in-frame clones and is missing some. The sample contains about 150,000 clones, 86% of which appear only once. In germline, CDR1 is MNHEY, CDR2 SMNVEV (reference sequence). V gave up 3 bases and J gave up 3 bases, with 15 bases separating them. CDR3 length: 15 residues. This receptor was obtained from a man aged 65-85 years with acute or convalescent COVID-19. Sequencing was performed on peripheral blood. The rearrangement joins TRBV27 to TRBJ2-7; maybe TRBD1 (5 bases). CDR3 in amino acids: CASSLHPGYGYEQYF. As DNA, the CDR3 is TGTGCCAGCAGTTTGCACCCAGGGTACGGCTACGAGCAGTACTTC.